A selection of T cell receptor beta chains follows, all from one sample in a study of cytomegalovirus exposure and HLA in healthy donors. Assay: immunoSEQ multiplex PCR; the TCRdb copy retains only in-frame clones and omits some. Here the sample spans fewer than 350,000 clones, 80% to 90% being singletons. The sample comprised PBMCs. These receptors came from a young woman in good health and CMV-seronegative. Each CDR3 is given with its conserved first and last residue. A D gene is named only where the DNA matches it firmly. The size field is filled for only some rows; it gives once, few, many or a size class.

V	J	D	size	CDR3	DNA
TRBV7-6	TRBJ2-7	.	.	CASSLETGPQYEQYF	TGTGCCAGCAGCTTAGAAACAGGGCCGCAGTACGAGCAGTACTTC
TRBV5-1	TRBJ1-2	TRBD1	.	CASSQGQDYGYTF	TGCGCCAGCAGCCAAGGACAGGACTATGGCTACACCTTC
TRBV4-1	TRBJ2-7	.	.	CASSQDWQASYEQYF	TGCGCCAGCAGCCAAGATTGGCAGGCCTCCTACGAGCAGTACTTC
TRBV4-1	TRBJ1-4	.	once	CASSQGGVSGATNEKLFF	TGCGCCAGCAGCCAAGGGGGGGTCTCGGGCGCAACTAATGAAAAACTGTTTTTT
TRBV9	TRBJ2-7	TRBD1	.	CASSVGGTGTVAYEQYF	TGTGCCAGCAGCGTAGGTGGAACTGGGACAGTGGCCTACGAGCAGTACTTC
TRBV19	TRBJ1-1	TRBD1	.	CASSPQGDTEAFF	TGTGCCAGTAGTCCTCAGGGGGACACTGAAGCTTTCTTT
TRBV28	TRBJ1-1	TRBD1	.	CASNPTTGAFEAFF	TGTGCCAGCAACCCCACAACAGGGGCCTTTGAAGCTTTCTTT
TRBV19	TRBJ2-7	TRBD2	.	CASSPPPGGFYEQYF	TGTGCCAGTAGTCCCCCCCCGGGGGGATTCTACGAGCAGTACTTC
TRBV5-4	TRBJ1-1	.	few	CASSLGQGYTEAFF	TGTGCCAGCAGCTTGGGTCAGGGCTACACTGAAGCTTTCTTT
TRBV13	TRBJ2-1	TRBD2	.	CASSLGSGGLPGDEQFF	TGTGCCAGCAGCTTAGGTTCCGGGGGGTTGCCGGGTGATGAGCAGTTCTTC
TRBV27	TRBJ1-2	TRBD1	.	CAIWTGGAHGYTF	TGTGCCATTTGGACAGGTGGAGCGCATGGCTACACCTTC
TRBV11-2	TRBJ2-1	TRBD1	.	CASSRGQWGYNEQFF	TGTGCCAGCAGCCGGGGACAGTGGGGTTACAATGAGCAGTTCTTC
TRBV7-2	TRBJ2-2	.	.	CASSLVQSGELFF	TGTGCCAGCAGCTTAGTACAGTCCGGGGAGCTGTTTTTT
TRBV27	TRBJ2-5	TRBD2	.	CASTSRALAGIPGTQYF	TGTGCCAGCACCTCAAGGGCCCTAGCGGGGATTCCTGGGACCCAGTACTTC
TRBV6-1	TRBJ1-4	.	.	CASSGGQTFNEKLFF	TGTGCCAGCAGTGGCGGACAGACTTTTAATGAAAAACTGTTTTTT
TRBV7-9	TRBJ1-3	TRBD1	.	CASLQGVRGNTIYF	TGTGCCAGCCTACAGGGGGTACGAGGAAACACCATATATTTT
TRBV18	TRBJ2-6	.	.	CASSSVVSGANVLTF	TGTGCCAGCTCATCGGTTGTCTCTGGGGCCAACGTCCTGACTTTC
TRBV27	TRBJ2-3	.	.	CAIRQADTQYF	TGTGCCATCAGACAGGCGGATACGCAGTATTTT
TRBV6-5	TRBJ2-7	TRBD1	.	CASSLGGASYEQYF	TGTGCCAGCAGTTTAGGGGGCGCGTCCTACGAGCAGTACTTC
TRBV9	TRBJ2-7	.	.	CASSGSNTPGVSYEQYF	TGTGCCAGCAGCGGAAGCAATACACCAGGGGTCTCCTACGAGCAGTACTTC
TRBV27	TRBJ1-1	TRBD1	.	CASSFMGQGANTEAFF	TGTGCCAGCAGTTTTATGGGACAGGGGGCCAACACTGAAGCTTTCTTT
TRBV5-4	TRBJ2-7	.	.	CASSRGIPLNYEQYF	TGTGCCAGCAGCCGTGGTATCCCCCTAAACTACGAGCAGTACTTC